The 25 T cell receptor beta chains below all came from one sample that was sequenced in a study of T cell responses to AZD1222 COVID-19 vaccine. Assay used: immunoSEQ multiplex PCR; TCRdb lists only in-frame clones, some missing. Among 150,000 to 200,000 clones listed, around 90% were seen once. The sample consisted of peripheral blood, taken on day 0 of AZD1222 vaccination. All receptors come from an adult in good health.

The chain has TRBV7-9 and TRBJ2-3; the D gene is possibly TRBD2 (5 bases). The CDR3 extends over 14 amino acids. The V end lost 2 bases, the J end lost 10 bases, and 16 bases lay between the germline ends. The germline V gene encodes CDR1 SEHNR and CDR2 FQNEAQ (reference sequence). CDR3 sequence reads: CASSLSYGKAAQYF. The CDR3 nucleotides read TGTGCCAGCAGCTTATCCTACGGGAAAGCCGCGCAGTATTTT. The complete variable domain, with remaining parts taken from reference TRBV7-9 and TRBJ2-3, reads DTGVSQNPRHKITKRGQNVTFRCDPISEHNRLYWYRQTLGQGPEFLTYFQNEAQLEKSRLLSDRFSAERPKGSFSTLEIQRTEQGDSAMYLCASSLSYGKAAQYFGPGTRLTVL.

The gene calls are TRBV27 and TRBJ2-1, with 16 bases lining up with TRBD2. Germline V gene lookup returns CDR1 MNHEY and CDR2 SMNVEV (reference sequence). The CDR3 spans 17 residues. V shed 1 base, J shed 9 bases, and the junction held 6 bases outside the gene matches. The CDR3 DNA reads TGTGCCAGCAGTTTATATCACGGGACTAGCGGGAGGGGTGAGCAGTTCTTC. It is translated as CASSLYHGTSGRGEQFF.

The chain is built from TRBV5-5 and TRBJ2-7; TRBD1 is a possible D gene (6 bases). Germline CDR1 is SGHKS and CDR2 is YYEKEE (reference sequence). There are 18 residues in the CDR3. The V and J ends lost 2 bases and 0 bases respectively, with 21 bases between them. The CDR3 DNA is TGTGCCAGCAGCTTTTGGGCCCCCGGGACACCGAGCTCCTACGAGCAGTACTTC. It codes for CASSFWAPGTPSSYEQYF. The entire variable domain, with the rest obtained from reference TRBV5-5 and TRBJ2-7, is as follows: DAGVTQSPTHLIKTRGQQVTLRCSPISGHKSVSWYQQVLGQGPQFIFQYYEKEERGRGNFPDRFSARQFPNYSSELNVNALLLGDSALYLCASSFWAPGTPSSYEQYFGPGTRLTVT.

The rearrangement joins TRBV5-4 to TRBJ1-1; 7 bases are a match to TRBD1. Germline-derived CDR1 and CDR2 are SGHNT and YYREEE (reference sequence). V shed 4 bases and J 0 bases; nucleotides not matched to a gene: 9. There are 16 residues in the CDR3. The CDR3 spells CASSLARDRLNTEAFF. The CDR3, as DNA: TGTGCCAGCAGCCTGGCCCGGGACAGATTGAACACTGAAGCTTTCTTT.

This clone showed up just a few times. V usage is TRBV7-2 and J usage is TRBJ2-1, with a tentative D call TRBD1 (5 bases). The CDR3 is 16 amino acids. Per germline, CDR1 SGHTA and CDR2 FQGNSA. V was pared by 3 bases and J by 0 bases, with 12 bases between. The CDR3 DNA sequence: TGTGCCAGCAGCTTGGACGGACAATACTCCTACAATGAGCAGTTCTTC. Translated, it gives CASSLDGQYSYNEQFF.

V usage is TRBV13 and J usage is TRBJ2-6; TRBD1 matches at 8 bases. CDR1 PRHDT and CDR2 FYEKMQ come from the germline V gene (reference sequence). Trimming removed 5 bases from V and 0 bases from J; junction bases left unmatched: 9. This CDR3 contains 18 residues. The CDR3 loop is CASSPSDRATSGANVLTF. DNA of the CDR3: TGTGCCAGCAGCCCCTCGGACAGGGCAACCTCTGGGGCCAACGTCCTGACTTTC.

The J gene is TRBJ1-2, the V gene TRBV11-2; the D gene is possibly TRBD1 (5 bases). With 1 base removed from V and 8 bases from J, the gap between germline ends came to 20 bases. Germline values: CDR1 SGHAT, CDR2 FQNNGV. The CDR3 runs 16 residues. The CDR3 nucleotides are TGTGCCAGCAGCTTAGCCCCGAGGGGACCTAAGACGGGCTACACCTTC. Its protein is CASSLAPRGPKTGYTF.

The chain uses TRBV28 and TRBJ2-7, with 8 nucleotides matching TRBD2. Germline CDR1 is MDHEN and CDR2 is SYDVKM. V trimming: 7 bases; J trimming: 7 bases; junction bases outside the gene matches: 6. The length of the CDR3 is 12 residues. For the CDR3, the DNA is TGTGCCAGCACCAGCCCGGGGGGGGAGCAGTACTTC. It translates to CASTSPGGEQYF.

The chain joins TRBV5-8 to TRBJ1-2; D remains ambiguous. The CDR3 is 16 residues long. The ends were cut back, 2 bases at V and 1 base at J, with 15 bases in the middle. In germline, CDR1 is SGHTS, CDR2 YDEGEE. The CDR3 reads CASSLPLNRDNYGYTF. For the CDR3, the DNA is TGTGCCAGCAGCTTACCCTTGAACAGAGATAACTATGGCTACACCTTC.

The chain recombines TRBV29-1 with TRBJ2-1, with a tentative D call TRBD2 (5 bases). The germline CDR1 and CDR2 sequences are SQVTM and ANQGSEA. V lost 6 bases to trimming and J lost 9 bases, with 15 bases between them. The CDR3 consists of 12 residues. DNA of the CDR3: TGCAGCGTAGGGAGTGCCCGGATTGAGCAGTTCTTC. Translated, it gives CSVGSARIEQFF.

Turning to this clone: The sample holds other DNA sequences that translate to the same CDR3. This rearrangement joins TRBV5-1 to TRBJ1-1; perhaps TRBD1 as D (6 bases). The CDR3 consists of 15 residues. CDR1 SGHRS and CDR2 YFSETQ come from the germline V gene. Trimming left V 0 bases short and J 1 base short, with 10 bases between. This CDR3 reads CASSLAGTQNTEAFF. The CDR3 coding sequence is TGCGCCAGCAGCTTGGCCGGGACACAGAACACTGAAGCTTTCTTT.

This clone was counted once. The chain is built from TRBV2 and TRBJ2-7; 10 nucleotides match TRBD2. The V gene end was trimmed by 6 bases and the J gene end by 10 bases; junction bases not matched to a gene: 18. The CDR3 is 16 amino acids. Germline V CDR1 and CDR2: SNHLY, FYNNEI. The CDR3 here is CASRATKGISGRNQYF. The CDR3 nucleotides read TGTGCCAGCAGGGCCACAAAGGGGATTAGCGGGAGGAACCAGTACTTC.

The CDR3 here is CATSDGTSGEETQYF. CDR3 bases: TGTGCCACCAGTGATGGGACTAGCGGGGAAGAGACCCAGTACTTC. The chain has TRBV24-1 and TRBJ2-5; 13 bases match TRBD2. The CDR3 contains 15 residues. The V and J ends lost 3 bases and 3 bases, in that order; junction bases with no gene match: 0. Germline lookup yields CDR1 KGHDR and CDR2 SFDVKD.

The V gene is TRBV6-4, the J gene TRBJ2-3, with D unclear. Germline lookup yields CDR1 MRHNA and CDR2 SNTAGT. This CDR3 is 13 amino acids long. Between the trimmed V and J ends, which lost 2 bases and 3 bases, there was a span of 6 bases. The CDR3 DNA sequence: TGTGCCAGCAGTGACCGACCTACAGATACGCAGTATTTT. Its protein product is CASSDRPTDTQYF.

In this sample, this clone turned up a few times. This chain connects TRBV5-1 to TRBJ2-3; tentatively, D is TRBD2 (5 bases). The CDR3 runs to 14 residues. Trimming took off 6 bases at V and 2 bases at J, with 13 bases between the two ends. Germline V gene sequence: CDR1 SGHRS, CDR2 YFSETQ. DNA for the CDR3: TGCGCCAGCACCGAGGCGGGTGTCACAGATACGCAGTATTTT. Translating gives CASTEAGVTDTQYF.

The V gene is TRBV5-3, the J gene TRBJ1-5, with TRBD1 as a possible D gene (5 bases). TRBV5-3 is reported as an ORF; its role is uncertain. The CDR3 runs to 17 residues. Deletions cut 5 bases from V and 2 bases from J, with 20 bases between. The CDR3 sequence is CARRLNPKDTCNQPQHF. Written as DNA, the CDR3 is TGTGCCAGAAGGCTGAACCCGAAGGACACTTGCAATCAGCCCCAGCATTTT.

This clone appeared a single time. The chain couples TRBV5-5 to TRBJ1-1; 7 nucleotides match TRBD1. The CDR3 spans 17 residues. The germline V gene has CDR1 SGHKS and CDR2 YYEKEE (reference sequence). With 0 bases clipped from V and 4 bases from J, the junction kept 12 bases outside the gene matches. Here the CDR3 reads CASSLVDGGPGGTEAFF. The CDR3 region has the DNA TGTGCCAGCAGCTTGGTAGATGGGGGGCCAGGGGGCACTGAAGCTTTCTTT.

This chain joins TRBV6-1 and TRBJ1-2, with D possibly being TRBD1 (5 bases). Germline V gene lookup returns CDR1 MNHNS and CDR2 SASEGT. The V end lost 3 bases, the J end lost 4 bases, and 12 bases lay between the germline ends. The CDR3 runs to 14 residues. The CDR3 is CASSDRDKGYGYTF. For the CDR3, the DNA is TGTGCCAGCAGTGACAGGGATAAGGGCTATGGCTACACCTTC.

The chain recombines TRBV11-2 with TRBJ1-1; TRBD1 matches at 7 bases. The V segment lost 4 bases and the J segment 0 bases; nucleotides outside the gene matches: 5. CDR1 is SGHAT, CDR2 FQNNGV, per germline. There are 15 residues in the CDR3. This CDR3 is CASSYRQGMNTEAFF. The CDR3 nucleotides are TGTGCCAGCAGCTACAGACAGGGCATGAACACTGAAGCTTTCTTT.

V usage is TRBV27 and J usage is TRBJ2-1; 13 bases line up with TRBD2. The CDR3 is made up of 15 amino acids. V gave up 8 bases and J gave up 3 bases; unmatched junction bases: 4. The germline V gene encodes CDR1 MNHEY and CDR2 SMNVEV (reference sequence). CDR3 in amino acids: CASQGLAGIYNEQFF. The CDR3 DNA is TGTGCCAGCCAGGGACTAGCGGGGATCTACAATGAGCAGTTCTTC.

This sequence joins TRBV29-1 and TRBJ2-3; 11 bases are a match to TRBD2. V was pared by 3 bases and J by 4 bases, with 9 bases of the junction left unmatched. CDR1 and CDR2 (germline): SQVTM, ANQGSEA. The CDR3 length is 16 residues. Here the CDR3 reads CSVDGYSGRGADTQYF. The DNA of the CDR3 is TGCAGCGTTGACGGGTATAGCGGGAGGGGTGCAGATACGCAGTATTTT.

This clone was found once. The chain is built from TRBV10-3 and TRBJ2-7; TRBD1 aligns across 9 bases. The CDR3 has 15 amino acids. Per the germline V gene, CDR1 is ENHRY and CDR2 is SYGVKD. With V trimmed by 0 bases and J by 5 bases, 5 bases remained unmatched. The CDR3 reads CAISESGTGTDEQYF. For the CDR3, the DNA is TGTGCCATCAGTGAGTCGGGGACAGGGACGGACGAGCAGTACTTC.

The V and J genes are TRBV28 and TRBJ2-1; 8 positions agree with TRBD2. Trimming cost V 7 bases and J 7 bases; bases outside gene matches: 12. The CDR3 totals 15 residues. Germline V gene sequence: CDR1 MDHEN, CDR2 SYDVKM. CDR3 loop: CASKVSGGAFNEQFF. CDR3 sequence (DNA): TGTGCCAGCAAAGTTTCCGGGGGGGCCTTTAATGAGCAGTTCTTC.

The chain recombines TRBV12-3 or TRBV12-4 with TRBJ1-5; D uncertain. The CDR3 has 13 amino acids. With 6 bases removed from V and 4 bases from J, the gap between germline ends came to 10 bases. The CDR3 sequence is CASSLLGNQPQHF. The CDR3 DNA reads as TGTGCCAGCAGCCTCCTGGGAAATCAGCCCCAGCATTTT.

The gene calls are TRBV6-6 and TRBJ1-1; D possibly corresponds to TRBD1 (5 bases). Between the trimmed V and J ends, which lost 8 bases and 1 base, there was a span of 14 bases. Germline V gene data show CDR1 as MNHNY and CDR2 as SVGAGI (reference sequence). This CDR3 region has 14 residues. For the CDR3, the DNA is TGTGCCAGCTGCCCCCCGGGACGGAACACTGAAGCTTTCTTT. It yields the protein CASCPPGRNTEAFF.